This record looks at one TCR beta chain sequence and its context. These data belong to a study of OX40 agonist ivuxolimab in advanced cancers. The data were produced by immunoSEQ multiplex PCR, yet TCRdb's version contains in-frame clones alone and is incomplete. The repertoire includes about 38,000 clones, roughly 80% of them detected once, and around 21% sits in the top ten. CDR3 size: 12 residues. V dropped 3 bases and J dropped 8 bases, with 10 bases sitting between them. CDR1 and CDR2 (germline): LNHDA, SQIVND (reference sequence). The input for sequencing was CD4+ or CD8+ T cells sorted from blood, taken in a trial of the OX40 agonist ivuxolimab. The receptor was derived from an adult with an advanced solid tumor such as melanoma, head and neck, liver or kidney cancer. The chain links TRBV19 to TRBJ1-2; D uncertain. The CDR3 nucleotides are TGTGCCAGTAGTATCCCCACCCGCGGCTACACCTTC. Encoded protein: CASSIPTRGYTF.